Below, 14 T cell receptor beta chains from the same sample are listed, as sequenced in a study of blood T cell repertoires in COVID-19. Sequencing used immunoSEQ multiplex PCR; TCRdb keeps in-frame clones, though not all of them. The sample carries some 160,000 clones, around four fifths recorded once. Sequencing used peripheral blood. All receptors come from a man aged 70 or older with active or convalescent COVID-19.

J is TRBJ1-2 and V is TRBV7-2, with 7 positions matching TRBD1. Per the germline V gene, CDR1 is SGHTA and CDR2 is FQGNSA. V dropped 5 bases and J dropped 7; count of bases not matched to a gene: 13. This CDR3 comprises 15 residues. The CDR3 reads CASSTNYRGHSGYTF. The DNA for the CDR3 is TGTGCCAGCAGCACAAATTACAGGGGTCATAGTGGCTACACCTTC.

The V call is TRBV5-1, the J call TRBJ1-2; 9 bases align to TRBD1. Unmatched junction bases numbered 3, after V lost 0 bases and J lost 3 bases. Germline-derived CDR1 and CDR2 are SGHRS and YFSETQ. The CDR3 spans 15 residues. CDR3 bases: TGCGCCAGCAGCTTGGTGGGACAGGGTGACTATGGCTACACCTTC. Translation: CASSLVGQGDYGYTF.

This clone has more than one count but fewer than ten. The rearrangement uses TRBV25-1 and TRBJ1-2, with unresolved D. V lost 5 bases, J lost 2 bases, and 21 bases lay in between. The CDR3 contains 17 residues. Germline V gene sequence: CDR1 MGHDK, CDR2 SYGVNS. The CDR3, as DNA: TGTGCCAGCAGTTCCCTTGTTCGGGTAACGCGGAACTATGGCTACACCTTC. This gives the protein CASSSLVRVTRNYGYTF.

V usage is TRBV24-1 and J usage is TRBJ2-3, with TRBD1 matching over 7 bases. CDR1 is KGHDR and CDR2 is SFDVKD in the germline V gene. The CDR3 loop spans 17 amino acids. The ends lost 3 bases at V and 2 bases at J; junction bases unmatched: 10. The CDR3 is CATSDNDRDSYTDTQYF. CDR3 DNA sequence: TGTGCCACCAGTGATAATGACCGGGACAGCTACACAGATACGCAGTATTTT.

The rearrangement links TRBV6-2 or TRBV6-3 to TRBJ1-2; 8 bases map to TRBD1. Germline V CDR1 and CDR2: MNHEY, SVGEGT. The length of the CDR3 is 15 residues. V was clipped by 2 bases and J by 4 bases; unmatched bases: 6. CDR3 protein: CASSYRPGGVYGYTF. As DNA, the CDR3 is TGTGCCAGCAGTTACAGGCCAGGGGGCGTCTATGGCTACACCTTC.

CDR3 amino acids: CASSTTTRDRGGDTEAFF. CDR3 coding DNA: TGTGCCAGTAGTACCACTACCCGCGACAGGGGAGGGGACACTGAAGCTTTCTTT. The V and J genes are TRBV19 and TRBJ1-1; 8 bases match TRBD1. With 4 bases clipped from V and 3 bases from J, the junction kept 16 bases outside the gene matches. The CDR3 loop spans 18 amino acids. Germline V gene data show CDR1 as LNHDA and CDR2 as SQIVND (reference sequence).

The chain carries TRBV5-1 and TRBJ1-6; D might be TRBD1 (6 bases). The CDR3 spans 13 residues. The germline V and J ends were trimmed by 5 bases and 5 bases, with 8 bases remaining between them. Germline V gene sequence: CDR1 SGHRS, CDR2 YFSETQ. For the CDR3, the DNA is TGCGCCAGCAGGGACAGAGATAATTCACCCCTCCACTTT. Amino acids: CASRDRDNSPLHF.

This clone was seen a single time. The rearrangement links TRBV2 to TRBJ1-1, with D unclear. The V end was cut by 6 bases, the J end by 5 bases, with 7 bases between. Germline CDR1 is SNHLY and CDR2 is FYNNEI. This CDR3 has 11 residues. This chain's CDR3 is CASRESTEAFF. In DNA form, the CDR3 reads TGTGCCAGCAGGGAGAGTACTGAAGCTTTCTTT.

This clone was seen once. This rearrangement joins TRBV5-4 to TRBJ2-1; 12 positions match TRBD2. V was pared by 5 bases and J by 10 bases, with 4 bases of the junction left unmatched. Germline V gene lookup returns CDR1 SGHNT and CDR2 YYREEE (reference sequence). The CDR3 is 13 residues long. The CDR3 DNA follows: TGTGCCAGCAGGCTAGCGGGAGGGCGCGAGCAGTTCTTC. This encodes CASRLAGGREQFF. Full variable domain (remainder filled in from reference TRBV5-4 and TRBJ2-1): ETGVTQSPTHLIKTRGQQVTLRCSSQSGHNTVSWYQQALGQGPQFIFQYYREEENGRGNFPPRFSGLQFPNYSSELNVNALELDDSALYLCASRLAGGREQFFGPGTRLTVL.

The chain recombines TRBV18 with TRBJ1-5, with TRBD1 as a possible D gene (5 bases). CDR1 is KGHSH and CDR2 is LQKENI in the germline V gene. This CDR3 is 13 amino acids long. V shed 3 bases and J shed 7 bases, with 10 bases lying between them. The DNA of the CDR3 is TGTGCCAGCTCACCCGGGGGGGGACAGCCCCAGCATTTT. Amino acid sequence: CASSPGGGQPQHF.

The CDR3 DNA follows: TGTGCCAGCAGGGGGACAGGTTCAGATACGCAGTATTTT. It yields the protein CASRGTGSDTQYF. This rearrangement joins TRBV6-5 to TRBJ2-3, with 8 bases lining up with TRBD1. From germline, CDR1 is MNHEY and CDR2 SVGAGI. The length of the CDR3 is 13 residues. V gave up 6 bases and J gave up 4 bases; unmatched junction bases: 3.

The chain employs TRBV18 and TRBJ2-7, with D hard to call. The CDR3 consists of 15 residues. Germline V gene lookup returns CDR1 KGHSH and CDR2 LQKENI. Deletions cut 2 bases from V and 0 bases from J, with 11 bases between. Here the CDR3 DNA reads TGTGCCAGCTCACCAGTGGCGGATCCCTCCTACGAGCAGTACTTC. Protein: CASSPVADPSYEQYF.

This chain uses TRBV29-1 with TRBJ1-1, with TRBD1 matching 9 bases. The CDR3 consists of 15 residues. V lost 6 bases, J lost 4 bases, and 12 bases stayed unmatched. Germline assignment: CDR1 SQVTM and CDR2 ANQGSEA. This CDR3 reads CSVPGQGYWGTEAFF. CDR3 nucleotides: TGCAGCGTACCGGGACAGGGTTATTGGGGCACTGAAGCTTTCTTT.

The chain couples TRBV10-2 to TRBJ2-1, with D possibly matching TRBD1 (5 bases). The CDR3 is 13 residues long. V lost 5 bases, J lost 8 bases, and 13 bases lay in between. Germline assignment: CDR1 WSHSY and CDR2 SAAADI. CDR3 amino acids: CASSRSRGDEQFF. CDR3 DNA: TGCGCCAGCAGTCGCTCTAGGGGCGATGAGCAGTTCTTC.